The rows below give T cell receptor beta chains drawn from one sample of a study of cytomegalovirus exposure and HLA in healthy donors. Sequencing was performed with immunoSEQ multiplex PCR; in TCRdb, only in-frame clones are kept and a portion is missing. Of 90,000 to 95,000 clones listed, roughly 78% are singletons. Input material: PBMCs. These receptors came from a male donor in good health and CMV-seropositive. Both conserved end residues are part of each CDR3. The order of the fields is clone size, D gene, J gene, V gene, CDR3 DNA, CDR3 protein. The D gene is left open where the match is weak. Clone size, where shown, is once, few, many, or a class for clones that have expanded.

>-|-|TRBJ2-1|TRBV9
TGTGCCAGCAGCTTGCGACTAAGCTCCTACAATGAGCAGTTCTTC
CASSLRLSSYNEQFF
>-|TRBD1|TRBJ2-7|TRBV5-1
TGCGCCAGCAGCCCCGGGACAGGGGCTAACGAGCAGTACTTC
CASSPGTGANEQYF
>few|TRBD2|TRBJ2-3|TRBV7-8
TGTGCCAGCCGACTAGCGGGGGCCACAGATACGCAGTATTTT
CASRLAGATDTQYF
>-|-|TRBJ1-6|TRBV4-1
TGCGCCAGCAGCCAAGAGCAGGGTTCCTATAATTCACCCCTCCACTTT
CASSQEQGSYNSPLHF
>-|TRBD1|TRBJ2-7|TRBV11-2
TGTGCCAGCAGCTTGGGGACAGGGGCTTACGAGCAGTACTTC
CASSLGTGAYEQYF
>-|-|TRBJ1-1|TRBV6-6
TGTGCCAGCCGTCGGGGAGGGGCCAATGAAGCTTTCTTT
CASRRGGANEAFF
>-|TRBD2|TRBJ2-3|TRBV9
TGTGCCAGCAGCGCCGAAGCGGGGGACCTCACAGATACGCAGTATTTT
CASSAEAGDLTDTQYF
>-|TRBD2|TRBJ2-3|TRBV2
TGTGCCACCGCCGGGACTAGAGGAGATACGCAGTATTTT
CATAGTRGDTQYF
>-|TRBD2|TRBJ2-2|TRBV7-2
TGTGCCAGCAGCTCCCGACTAGCGGGGCTCGGGGAGCTGTTTTTT
CASSSRLAGLGELFF
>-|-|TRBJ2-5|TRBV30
TGTGCCTGGAGTGTACAGGGCAGAGGACAAGAGACCCAGTACTTC
CAWSVQGRGQETQYF
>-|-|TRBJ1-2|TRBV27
TGTGCCAGCAGCCGCCTAACCGGGACTCAGTTTGGCTACACCTTC
CASSRLTGTQFGYTF